This T cell receptor (beta chain) was found in a study of blood T cell repertoires in COVID-19. Study information: Researchers got acute and convalescent COVID-19 samples from the United States, Italy and Spain. The cDNA or gDNA used as material had been derived from T cells, B-cell-depleted T cells, or PBMCs.

Clones were read by immunoSEQ multiplex PCR, and TCRdb kept only the in-frame ones, dropping some. The table includes approximately 200,000 clones, around nine tenths detected once. This CDR3 region has 12 residues. Looked up from germline, CDR1 is MNHEY and CDR2 is SVGAGI. The ends were cut back, 4 bases at V and 3 bases at J, with 6 bases in the middle. This TCR came from a man younger than 35 with active or convalescent COVID-19. The specimen sequenced was peripheral blood. The rearrangement joins TRBV6-5 to TRBJ2-5, with unresolved D. CDR3 amino acids: CASSSNKETQYF. The CDR3 DNA sequence: TGTGCCAGCAGTTCCAACAAAGAGACCCAGTACTTC.